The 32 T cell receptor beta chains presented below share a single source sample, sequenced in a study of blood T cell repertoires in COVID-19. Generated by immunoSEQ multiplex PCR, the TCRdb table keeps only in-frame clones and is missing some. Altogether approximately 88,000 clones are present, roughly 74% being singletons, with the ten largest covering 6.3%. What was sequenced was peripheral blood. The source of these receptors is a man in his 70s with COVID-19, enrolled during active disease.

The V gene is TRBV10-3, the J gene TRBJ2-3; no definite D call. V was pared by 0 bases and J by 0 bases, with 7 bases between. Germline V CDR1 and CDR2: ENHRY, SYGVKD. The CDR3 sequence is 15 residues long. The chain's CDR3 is CAISESLGSTDTQYF. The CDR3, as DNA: TGTGCCATCAGTGAGTCACTCGGTAGCACAGATACGCAGTATTTT.

The CDR3 DNA is TGCGCCAGCAGCCCCCCACTAAAGACCGGGGAGCTGTTTTTT. Translation gives CASSPPLKTGELFF. The chain employs TRBV4-1 and TRBJ2-2; unclear D gene. V lost 4 bases and J lost 5, with 11 bases in between. The germline V gene encodes CDR1 MGHRA and CDR2 YSYEKL. This CDR3 has 14 residues.

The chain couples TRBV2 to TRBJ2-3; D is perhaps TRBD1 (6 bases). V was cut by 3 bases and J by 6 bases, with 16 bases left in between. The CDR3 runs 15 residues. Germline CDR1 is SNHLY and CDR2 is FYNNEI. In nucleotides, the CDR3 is TGTGCCAGCAGTGATGGCGGCAGGGGATACGATACGCAGTATTTT. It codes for CASSDGGRGYDTQYF.

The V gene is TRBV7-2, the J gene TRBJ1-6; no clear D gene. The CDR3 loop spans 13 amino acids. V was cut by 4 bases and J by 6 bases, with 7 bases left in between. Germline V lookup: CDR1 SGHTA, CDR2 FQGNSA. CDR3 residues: CASSSYINSPLHF. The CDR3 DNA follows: TGTGCCAGCAGCTCCTATATTAATTCACCCCTCCACTTT. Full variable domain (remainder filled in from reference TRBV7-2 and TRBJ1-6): GAGVSQSPSNKVTEKGKDVELRCDPISGHTALYWYRQSLGQGLEFLIYFQGNSAPDKSGLPSDRFSAERTGGSVSTLTIQRTQQEDSAVYLCASSSYINSPLHFGNGTRLTVT.

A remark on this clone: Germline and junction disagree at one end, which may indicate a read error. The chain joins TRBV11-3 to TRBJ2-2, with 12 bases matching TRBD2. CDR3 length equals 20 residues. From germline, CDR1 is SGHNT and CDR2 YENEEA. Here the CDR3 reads CASSSKPTFTSGRQHRGAVF. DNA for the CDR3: TGTGCCAGCAGCTCAAAACCAACCTTTACTAGCGGGAGGCAACACCGGGGAGCTGTTTTT.

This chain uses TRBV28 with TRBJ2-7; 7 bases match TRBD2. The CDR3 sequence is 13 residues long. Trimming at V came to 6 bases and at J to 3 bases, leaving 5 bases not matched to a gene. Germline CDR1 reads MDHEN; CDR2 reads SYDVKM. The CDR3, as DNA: TGTGCCAGCAGGAGTAGCGGGCGCTACGAGCAGTACTTC. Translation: CASRSSGRYEQYF. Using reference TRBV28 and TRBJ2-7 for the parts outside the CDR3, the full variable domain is DVKVTQSSRYLVKRTGEKVFLECVQDMDHENMFWYRQDPGLGLRLIYFSYDVKMKEKGDIPEGYSVSREKKERFSLILESASTNQTSMYLCASRSSGRYEQYFGPGTRLTVT.

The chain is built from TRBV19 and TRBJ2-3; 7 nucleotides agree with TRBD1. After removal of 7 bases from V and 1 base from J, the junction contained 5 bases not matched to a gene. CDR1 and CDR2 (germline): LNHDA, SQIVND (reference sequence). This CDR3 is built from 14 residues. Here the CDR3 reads CASMPQGGTDTQYF. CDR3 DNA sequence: TGTGCCAGTATGCCCCAGGGGGGCACAGATACGCAGTATTTT.

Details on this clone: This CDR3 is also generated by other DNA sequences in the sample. DNA of the CDR3: TGCGCCAGCAGTAAAGACAGGGGGCTTAACTATGGCTACACCTTC. Protein: CASSKDRGLNYGYTF. The chain uses TRBV4-1 and TRBJ1-2; 10 nucleotides align to TRBD1. The CDR3 runs to 15 residues. V lost 6 bases and J lost 1; bases outside the gene matches: 5. Germline-derived CDR1 and CDR2 are MGHRA and YSYEKL.

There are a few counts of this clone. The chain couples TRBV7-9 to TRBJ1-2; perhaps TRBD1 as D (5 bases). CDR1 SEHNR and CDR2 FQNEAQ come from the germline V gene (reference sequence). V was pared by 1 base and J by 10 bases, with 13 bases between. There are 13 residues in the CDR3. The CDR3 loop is CASSLGDRGDYTF. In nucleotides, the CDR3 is TGTGCCAGCAGCTTAGGCGATCGGGGGGACTACACCTTC.

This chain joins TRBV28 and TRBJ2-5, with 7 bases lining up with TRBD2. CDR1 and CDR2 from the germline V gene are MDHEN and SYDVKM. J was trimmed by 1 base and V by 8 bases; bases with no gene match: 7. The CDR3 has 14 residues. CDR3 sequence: CASLKGRVQETQYF. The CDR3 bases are TGTGCCAGCCTAAAAGGGAGGGTCCAAGAGACCCAGTACTTC.

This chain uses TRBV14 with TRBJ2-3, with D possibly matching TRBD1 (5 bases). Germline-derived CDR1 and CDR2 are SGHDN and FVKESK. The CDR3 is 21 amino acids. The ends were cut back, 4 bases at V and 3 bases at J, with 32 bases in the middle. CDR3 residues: CASSPPGFRPSGSGRTDTQYF. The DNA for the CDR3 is TGTGCCAGCAGCCCTCCGGGCTTCCGACCCTCGGGCTCAGGGCGAACAGATACGCAGTATTTT.

CDR3 region: CASSLHRDRGRGEQFF. The CDR3 nucleotides are TGTGCCAGCAGCTTGCACCGGGACAGGGGGAGGGGTGAGCAGTTCTTC. The chain joins TRBV7-9 to TRBJ2-1; 11 bases are shared with TRBD1. With V trimmed by 3 bases and J by 9 bases, 10 bases remained unmatched. CDR1 and CDR2 from the germline V gene are SEHNR and FQNEAQ (reference sequence). This CDR3 comprises 16 residues.

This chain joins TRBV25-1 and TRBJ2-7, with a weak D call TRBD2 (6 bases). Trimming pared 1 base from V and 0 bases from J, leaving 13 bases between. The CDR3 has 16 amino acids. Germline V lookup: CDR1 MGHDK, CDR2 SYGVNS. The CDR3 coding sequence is TGTGCCAGCAGTGAATTTGTGAGCGGGCCCTCCTACGAGCAGTACTTC. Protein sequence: CASSEFVSGPSYEQYF.

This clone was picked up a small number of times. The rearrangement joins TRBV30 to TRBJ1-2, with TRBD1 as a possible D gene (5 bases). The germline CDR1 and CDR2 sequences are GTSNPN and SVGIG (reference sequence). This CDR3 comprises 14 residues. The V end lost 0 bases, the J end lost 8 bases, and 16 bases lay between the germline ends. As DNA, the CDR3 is TGTGCCTGGAGTGTATACCTCGGGACTAAAGGCTACACCTTC. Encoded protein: CAWSVYLGTKGYTF.

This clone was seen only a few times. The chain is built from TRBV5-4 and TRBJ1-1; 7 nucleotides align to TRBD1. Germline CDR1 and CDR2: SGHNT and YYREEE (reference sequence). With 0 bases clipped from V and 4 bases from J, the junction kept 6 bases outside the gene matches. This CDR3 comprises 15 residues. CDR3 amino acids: CASSLAGGGVTEAFF. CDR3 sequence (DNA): TGTGCCAGCAGCTTGGCCGGAGGGGGCGTCACTGAAGCTTTCTTT.

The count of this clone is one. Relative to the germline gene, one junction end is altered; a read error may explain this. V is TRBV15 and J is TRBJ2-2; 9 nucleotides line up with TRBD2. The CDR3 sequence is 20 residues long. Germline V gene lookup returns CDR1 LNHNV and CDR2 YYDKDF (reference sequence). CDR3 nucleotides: TGTGCCACCAGCCGAGAGCGGGCTAGCGGGACGGGGGGGCGCACCGGGGAGCTGTTTTTT. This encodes CATSRERASGTGGRTGELFF.

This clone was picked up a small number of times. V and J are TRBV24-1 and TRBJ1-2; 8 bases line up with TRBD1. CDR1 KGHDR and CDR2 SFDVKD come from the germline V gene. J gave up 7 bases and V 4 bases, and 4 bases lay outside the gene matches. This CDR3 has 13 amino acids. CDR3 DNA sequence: TGTGCCACCAGTGAGACAGGGGTAGCTGGCTACACCTTC. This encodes CATSETGVAGYTF.

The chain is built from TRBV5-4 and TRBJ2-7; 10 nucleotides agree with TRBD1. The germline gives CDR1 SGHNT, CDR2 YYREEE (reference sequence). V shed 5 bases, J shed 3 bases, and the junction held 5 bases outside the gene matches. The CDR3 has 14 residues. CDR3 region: CASRKTGGFYEQYF. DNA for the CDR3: TGTGCCAGCAGGAAGACAGGGGGCTTCTACGAGCAGTACTTC.

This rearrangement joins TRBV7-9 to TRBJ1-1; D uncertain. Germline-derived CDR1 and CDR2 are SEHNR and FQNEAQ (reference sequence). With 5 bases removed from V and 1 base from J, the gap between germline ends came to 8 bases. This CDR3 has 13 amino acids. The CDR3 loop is CASSLTENTEAFF. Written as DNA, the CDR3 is TGTGCCAGCAGCCTTACAGAGAACACTGAAGCTTTCTTT.

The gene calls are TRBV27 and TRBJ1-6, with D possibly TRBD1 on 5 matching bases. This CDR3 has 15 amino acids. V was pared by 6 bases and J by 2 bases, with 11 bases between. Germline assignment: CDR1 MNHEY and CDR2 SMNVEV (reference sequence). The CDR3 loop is CASRAGGAYNSPLHF. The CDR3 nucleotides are TGTGCCAGCAGGGCGGGGGGAGCCTATAATTCACCCCTCCACTTT.

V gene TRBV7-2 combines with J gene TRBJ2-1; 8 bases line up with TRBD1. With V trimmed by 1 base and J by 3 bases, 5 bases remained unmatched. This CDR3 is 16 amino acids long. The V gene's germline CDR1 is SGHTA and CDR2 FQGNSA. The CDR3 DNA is TGTGCCAGCAGCTTAGGAGGGACAGGACACTACAATGAGCAGTTCTTC. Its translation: CASSLGGTGHYNEQFF.

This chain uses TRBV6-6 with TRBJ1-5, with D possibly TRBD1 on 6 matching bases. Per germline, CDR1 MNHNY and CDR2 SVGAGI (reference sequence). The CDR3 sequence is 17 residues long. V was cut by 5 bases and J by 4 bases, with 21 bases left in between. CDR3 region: CASSHSPRGGSNQPQHF. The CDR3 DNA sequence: TGTGCCAGCAGTCACAGCCCAAGGGGGGGTTCTAATCAGCCCCAGCATTTT.

The DNA of the CDR3 is TGCGCCAGCAGCGGGACTAGCGGGCAAGTGGCCCAGTACTTC. Its translation is CASSGTSGQVAQYF. The chain uses TRBV5-1 and TRBJ2-5; 12 nucleotides line up with TRBD2. V shed 4 bases, J shed 9 bases, and the junction held 7 bases outside the gene matches. This CDR3 is built from 14 residues. Germline assignment: CDR1 SGHRS and CDR2 YFSETQ. Full variable domain (missing parts from reference TRBV5-1 and TRBJ2-5): KAGVTQTPRYLIKTRGQQVTLSCSPISGHRSVSWYQQTPGQGLQFLFEYFSETQRNKGNFPGRFSGRQFSNSRSEMNVSTLELGDSALYLCASSGTSGQVAQYFGPGTRLLVL.

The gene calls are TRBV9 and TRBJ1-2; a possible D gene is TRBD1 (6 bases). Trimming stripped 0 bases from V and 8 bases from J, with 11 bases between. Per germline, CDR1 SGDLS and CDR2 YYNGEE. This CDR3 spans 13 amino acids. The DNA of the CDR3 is TGTGCCAGCAGCGTAGTTTCAGGGGCCGGCTACACCTTC. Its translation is CASSVVSGAGYTF.

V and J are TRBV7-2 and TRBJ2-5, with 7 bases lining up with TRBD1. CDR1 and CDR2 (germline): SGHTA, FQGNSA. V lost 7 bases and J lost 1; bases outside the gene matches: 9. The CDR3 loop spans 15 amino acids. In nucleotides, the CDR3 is TGTGCCAGCACTCTAGGGGGCAGAATCCAAGAGACCCAGTACTTC. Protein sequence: CASTLGGRIQETQYF.

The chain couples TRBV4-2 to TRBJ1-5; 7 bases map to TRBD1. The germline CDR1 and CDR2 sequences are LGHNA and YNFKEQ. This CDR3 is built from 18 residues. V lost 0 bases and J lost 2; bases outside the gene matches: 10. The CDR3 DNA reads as TGTGCCAGCAGCCAAGATGGAGTATCCACAGGGGGCAATCAGCCCCAGCATTTT. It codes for CASSQDGVSTGGNQPQHF.

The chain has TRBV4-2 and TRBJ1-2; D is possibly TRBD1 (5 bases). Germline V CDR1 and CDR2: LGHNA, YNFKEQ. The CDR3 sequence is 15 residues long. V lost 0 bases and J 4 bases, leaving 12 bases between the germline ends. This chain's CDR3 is CASSQEFVGGYGYTF. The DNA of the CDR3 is TGTGCCAGCAGCCAAGAGTTCGTGGGGGGCTATGGCTACACCTTC.

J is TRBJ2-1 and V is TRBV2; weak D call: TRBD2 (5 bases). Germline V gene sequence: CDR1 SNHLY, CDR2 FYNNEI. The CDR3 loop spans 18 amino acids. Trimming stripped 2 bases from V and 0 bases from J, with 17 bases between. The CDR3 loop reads CASSEKGSGVRSYNEQFF. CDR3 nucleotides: TGTGCCAGCAGTGAAAAAGGAAGCGGCGTGCGCTCCTACAATGAGCAGTTCTTC. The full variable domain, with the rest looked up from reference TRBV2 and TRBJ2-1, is EPEVTQTPSHQVTQMGQEVILRCVPISNHLYFYWYRQILGQKVEFLVSFYNNEISEKSEIFDDQFSVERPDGSNFTLKIRSTKLEDSAMYFCASSEKGSGVRSYNEQFFGPGTRLTVL.

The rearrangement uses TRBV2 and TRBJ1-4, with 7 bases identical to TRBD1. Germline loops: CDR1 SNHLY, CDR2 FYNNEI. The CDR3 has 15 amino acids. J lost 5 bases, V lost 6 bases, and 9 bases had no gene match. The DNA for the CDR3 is TGTGCCAGCAGGCCATCCGGGACAGCGAATGAAAAACTGTTTTTT. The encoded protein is CASRPSGTANEKLFF.

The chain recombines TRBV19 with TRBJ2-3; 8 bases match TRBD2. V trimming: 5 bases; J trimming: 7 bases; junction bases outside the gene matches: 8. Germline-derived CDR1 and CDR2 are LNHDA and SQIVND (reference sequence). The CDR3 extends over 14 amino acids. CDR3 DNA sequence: TGTGCCAGTAGTGCCGGGGGGGCCGGGAATACGCAGTATTTT. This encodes CASSAGGAGNTQYF.

Written as DNA, the CDR3 is TGTGCCAGCAGTGACCCGACAATCCTTAGCAATCAGCCCCAGCATTTT. Protein: CASSDPTILSNQPQHF. The chain links TRBV6-1 to TRBJ1-5; D gene unclear. The V gene's germline CDR1 is MNHNS and CDR2 SASEGT. Trimming cost V 3 bases and J 0 bases, with 12 bases left between them. This CDR3 is built from 16 residues.

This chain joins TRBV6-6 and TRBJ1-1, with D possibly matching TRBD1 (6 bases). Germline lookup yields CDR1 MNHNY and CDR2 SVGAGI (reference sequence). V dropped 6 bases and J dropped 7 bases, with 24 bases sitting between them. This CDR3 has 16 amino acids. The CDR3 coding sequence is TGTGCCAGCAGCCCACAGCGGGGGGCGGCCGGATTTGAAGCTTTCTTT. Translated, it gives CASSPQRGAAGFEAFF.